Following are 10 T cell receptor beta chains from one sample sequenced in a study of CD8 T cells in Susac syndrome. Random hexamers were used to reverse transcribe roughly 0.45 to 1 ug of RNA. Each CDR3 protein gets one entry after TCRdb re-called the immunoSEQ multiplex PCR reads with MiXCR. Altogether 400,000 or so distinct CDR3 sequences are present, more than 80% being singletons, with the ten largest covering approximately 0.12%. The sequencing sample was made of CD8+ T cells from PBMCs. The receptors were gathered from a human donor with multiple sclerosis.

The V gene is TRBV19, the J gene TRBJ1-1; 9 bases map to TRBD1. Germline V gene data show CDR1 as LNHDA and CDR2 as SQIVND (reference sequence). The CDR3 is 16 amino acids. Unmatched junction bases numbered 14, after V lost 8 bases and J lost 4 bases. The CDR3 sequence: CASETNRGQFGTEAFF. CDR3 nucleotides: TGTGCCAGTGAAACCAACAGGGGGCAGTTCGGCACTGAAGCTTTCTTT.

The chain couples TRBV10-3 to TRBJ2-7; D is unresolved. Per the germline V gene, CDR1 is ENHRY and CDR2 is SYGVKD. There are 13 residues in the CDR3. The V gene lost 3 bases and the J gene lost 7 bases, with 13 bases spanning the gap. CDR3 sequence (DNA): TGTGCCATCAGTGATGGCCAGCGTGGAGAGCAGTACTTC. It encodes CAISDGQRGEQYF.

The J gene is TRBJ1-5, the V gene TRBV15; no clear D gene. Trimming shortened V by 3 bases and J by 3 bases, and 18 bases separated the two germline ends. There are 17 residues in the CDR3. Germline V gives CDR1 LNHNV, CDR2 YYDKDF (reference sequence). The chain's CDR3 is CATSSTLTDWVNQPQHF. The CDR3 DNA reads as TGTGCCACCAGCAGTACCCTAACGGACTGGGTCAATCAGCCCCAGCATTTT.

The chain recombines TRBV29-1 with TRBJ1-1; maybe TRBD1 (6 bases). V was shortened by 4 bases and J by 5 bases, with 20 bases between the two germline ends. The CDR3 totals 15 residues. Germline-derived CDR1 and CDR2 are SQVTM and ANQGSEA. For the CDR3, the DNA is TGCAGCGTTGGTTCGGGTTACAGGGAATATACTGAAGCTTTCTTT. Translation: CSVGSGYREYTEAFF.

Points on this clonotype: The germline gene is not matched at one end of the junction; a read error may be the cause. The chain couples TRBV11-3 to TRBJ2-3; TRBD2 might be the D (6 bases). The length of the CDR3 is 17 residues. Germline CDR1 SGHNT, CDR2 YENEEA. The CDR3 is CASSLDARRGSTDTQYF. The DNA for the CDR3 is TGTGCCAGCAGCTTAGATGCTCGGCGGGGAAGCACTGATACGCAGTATTTT.

The V and J genes are TRBV4-1 and TRBJ2-7, with a tentative D call TRBD2 (5 bases). Trimming took off 0 bases at V and 5 bases at J, with 11 bases between the two ends. This CDR3 is 14 amino acids long. Germline assignment: CDR1 MGHRA and CDR2 YSYEKL. The DNA for the CDR3 is TGCGCCAGCAGCCAAGAGGAGGTTGGCAACGAGCAGTACTTC. Protein product: CASSQEEVGNEQYF.

This chain links TRBV6-5 with TRBJ1-6; D is undetermined. Trimming pared 4 bases from V and 4 bases from J, leaving 5 bases between. The CDR3 runs to 13 residues. The germline gives CDR1 MNHEY, CDR2 SVGAGI. The CDR3 coding sequence is TGTGCCAGCAGTTCGGGTTATAATTCACCCCTCCACTTT. Its protein is CASSSGYNSPLHF.

In regard to this clonotype: One junction end disagrees with the germline gene, perhaps due to a read error. The rearrangement uses TRBV19 and TRBJ1-1; D gene uncertain. The CDR3 loop spans 14 amino acids. Germline CDR1 reads LNHDA; CDR2 reads SQIVND (reference sequence). The DNA of the CDR3 is TGTGCCGGTAGTCCCCGGAGAGGGAACACTGAAGCTTTCTTT. Protein product: CAGSPRRGNTEAFF. Full variable domain (outside the CDR3, taken from reference TRBV19 and TRBJ1-1): DGGITQSPKYLFRKEGQNVTLSCEQNLNHDAMYWYRQDPGQGLRLIYYSQIVNDFQKGDIAEGYSVSREKKESFPLTVTSAQKNPTAFYLCAGSPRRGNTEAFFGQGTRLTVV.

V is TRBV5-4 and J is TRBJ2-7, with 8 bases identical to TRBD1. The CDR3 is 14 amino acids. V lost 3 bases, J lost 3 bases, and 5 bases stayed unmatched. CDR1 is SGHNT and CDR2 is YYREEE in the germline V gene (reference sequence). Written as DNA, the CDR3 is TGTGCCAGCAGCTACGGGACAGGTAACTACGAGCAGTACTTC. This encodes CASSYGTGNYEQYF. The full variable domain, its missing parts supplied by reference TRBV5-4 and TRBJ2-7, is ETGVTQSPTHLIKTRGQQVTLRCSSQSGHNTVSWYQQALGQGPQFIFQYYREEENGRGNFPPRFSGLQFPNYSSELNVNALELDDSALYLCASSYGTGNYEQYFGPGTRLTVT.

V is TRBV29-1 and J is TRBJ2-2; 9 bases are shared with TRBD2. Germline V lookup: CDR1 SQVTM, CDR2 ANQGSEA. V was clipped by 1 base and J by 3 bases; unmatched bases: 0. The CDR3 is made up of 14 amino acids. In DNA, the CDR3 is TGCAGCGTTGAAGGCGGGAGGGACACCGGGGAGCTGTTTTTT. It is translated as CSVEGGRDTGELFF.